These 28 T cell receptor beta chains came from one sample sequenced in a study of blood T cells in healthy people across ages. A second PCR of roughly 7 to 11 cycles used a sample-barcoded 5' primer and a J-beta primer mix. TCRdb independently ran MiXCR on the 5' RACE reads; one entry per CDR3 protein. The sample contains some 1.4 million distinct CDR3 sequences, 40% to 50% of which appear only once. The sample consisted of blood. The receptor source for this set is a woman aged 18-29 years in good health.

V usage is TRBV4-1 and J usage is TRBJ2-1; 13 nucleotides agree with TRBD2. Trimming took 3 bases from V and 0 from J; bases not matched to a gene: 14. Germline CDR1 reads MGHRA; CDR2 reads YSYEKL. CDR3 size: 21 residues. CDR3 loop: CASSHGTQLAGGPISYNEQFF. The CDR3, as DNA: TGCGCCAGCAGCCATGGTACCCAACTAGCGGGGGGGCCGATCTCCTACAATGAGCAGTTCTTC.

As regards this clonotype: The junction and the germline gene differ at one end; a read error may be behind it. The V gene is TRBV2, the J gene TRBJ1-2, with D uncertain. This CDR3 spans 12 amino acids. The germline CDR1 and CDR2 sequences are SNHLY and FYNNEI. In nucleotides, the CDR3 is TGTACCAGCATATGGAGCGGTATCGGCTACACCTTC. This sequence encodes CTSIWSGIGYTF.

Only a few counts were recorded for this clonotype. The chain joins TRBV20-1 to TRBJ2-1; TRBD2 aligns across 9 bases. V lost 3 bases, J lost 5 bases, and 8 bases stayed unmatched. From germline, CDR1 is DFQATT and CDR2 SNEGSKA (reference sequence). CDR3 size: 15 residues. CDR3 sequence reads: CSASLRLAGNNEQFF. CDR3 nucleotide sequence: TGCAGTGCTAGCCTCCGGCTAGCGGGAAACAATGAGCAGTTCTTC.

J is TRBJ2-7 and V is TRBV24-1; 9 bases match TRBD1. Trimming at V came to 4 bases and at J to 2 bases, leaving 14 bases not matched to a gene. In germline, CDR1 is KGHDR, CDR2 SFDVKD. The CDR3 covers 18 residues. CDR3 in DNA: TGTGCCACCAGTGAGGACGGGACAGGGCTAGCTTGCGCCTACGAGCAGTACTTC. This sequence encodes CATSEDGTGLACAYEQYF.

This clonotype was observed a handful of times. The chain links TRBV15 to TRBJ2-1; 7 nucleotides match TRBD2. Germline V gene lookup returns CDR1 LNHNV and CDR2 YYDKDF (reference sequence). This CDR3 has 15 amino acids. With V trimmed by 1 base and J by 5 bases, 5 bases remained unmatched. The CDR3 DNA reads TGTGCCACCAGCAGAGCACTAGCGTCCCACAATGAGCAGTTCTTC. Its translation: CATSRALASHNEQFF.

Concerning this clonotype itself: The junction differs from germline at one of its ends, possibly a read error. The CDR3 DNA is TGTGCCAGCAGCGCTCCTGTTGGCCGGGACGTTACAGATACGCGGTATTTT. Translation: CASSAPVGRDVTDTRYF. The chain uses TRBV3-1 and TRBJ2-3, with D perhaps TRBD1 or TRBD2 (5 bases each). CDR3 length: 17 residues. Per germline, CDR1 LGHDT and CDR2 YNNKEL (reference sequence).

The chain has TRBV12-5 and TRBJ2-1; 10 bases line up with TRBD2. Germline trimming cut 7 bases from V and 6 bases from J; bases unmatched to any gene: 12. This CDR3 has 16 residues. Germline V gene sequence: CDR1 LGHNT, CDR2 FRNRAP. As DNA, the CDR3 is TGTGCTAGTGATCCGCCGGGACTAGCGAATATCAATGAGCAGTTCTTC. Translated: CASDPPGLANINEQFF.

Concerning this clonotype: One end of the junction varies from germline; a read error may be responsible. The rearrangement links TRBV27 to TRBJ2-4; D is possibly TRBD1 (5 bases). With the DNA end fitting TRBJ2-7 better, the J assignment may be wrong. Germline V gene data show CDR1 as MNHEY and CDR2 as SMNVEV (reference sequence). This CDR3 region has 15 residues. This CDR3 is CACSFPGQLLYEQYF. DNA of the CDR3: TGTGCCTGCAGTTTCCCAGGGCAGCTTCTCTACGAGCAGTACTTC.

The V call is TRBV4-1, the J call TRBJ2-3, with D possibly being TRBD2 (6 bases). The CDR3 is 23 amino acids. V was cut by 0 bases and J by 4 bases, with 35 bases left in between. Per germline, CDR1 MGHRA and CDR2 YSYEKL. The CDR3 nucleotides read TGCGCCAGCAGCCAAGATTGGTGCCTCAGTTGCGGGGCGGCCCAAAGGGGAGCAGATACGCAGTATTTT. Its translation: CASSQDWCLSCGAAQRGADTQYF.

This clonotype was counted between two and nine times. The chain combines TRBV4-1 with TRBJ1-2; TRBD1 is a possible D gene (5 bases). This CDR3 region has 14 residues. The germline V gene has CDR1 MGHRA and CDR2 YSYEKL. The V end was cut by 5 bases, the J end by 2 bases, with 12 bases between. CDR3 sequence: CASSDAGKNYGYTF. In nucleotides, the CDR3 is TGCGCCAGCAGCGATGCAGGGAAAAACTATGGCTACACCTTC.

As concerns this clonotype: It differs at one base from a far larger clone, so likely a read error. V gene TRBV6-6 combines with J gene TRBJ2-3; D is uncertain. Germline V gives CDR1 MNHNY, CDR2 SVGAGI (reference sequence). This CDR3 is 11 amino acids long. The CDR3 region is CASSYGDTRYF. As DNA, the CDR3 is TGTGCCAGCAGTTACGGGGATACGCGGTATTTT.

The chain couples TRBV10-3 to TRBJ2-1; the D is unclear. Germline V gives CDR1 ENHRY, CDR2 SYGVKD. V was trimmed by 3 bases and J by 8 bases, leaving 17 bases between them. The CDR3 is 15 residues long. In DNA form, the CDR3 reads TGTGCCATCAGTGACACCGTGGTGGGCGGCGATGAGCAGTTCTTC. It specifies CAISDTVVGGDEQFF.

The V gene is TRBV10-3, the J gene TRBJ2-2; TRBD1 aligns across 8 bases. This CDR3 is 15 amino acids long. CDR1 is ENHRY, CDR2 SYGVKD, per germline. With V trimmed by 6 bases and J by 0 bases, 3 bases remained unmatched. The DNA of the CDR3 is TGTGCCATCAGCGGGACAGGTTCGAACACCGGGGAGCTGTTTTTT. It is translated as CAISGTGSNTGELFF.

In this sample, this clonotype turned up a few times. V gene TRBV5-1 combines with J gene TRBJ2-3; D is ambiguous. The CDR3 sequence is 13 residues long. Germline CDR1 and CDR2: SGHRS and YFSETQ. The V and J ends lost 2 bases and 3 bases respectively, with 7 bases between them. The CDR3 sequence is CASSLFLTDTQYF. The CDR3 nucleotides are TGCGCCAGCAGCTTATTCTTGACAGATACGCAGTATTTT.

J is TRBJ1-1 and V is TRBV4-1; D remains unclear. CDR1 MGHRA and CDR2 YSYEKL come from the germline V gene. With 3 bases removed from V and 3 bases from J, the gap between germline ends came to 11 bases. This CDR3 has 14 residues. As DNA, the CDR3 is TGCGCCAGCAGCCAGGTTGAGGGCGACACTGAAGCTTTCTTT. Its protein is CASSQVEGDTEAFF.

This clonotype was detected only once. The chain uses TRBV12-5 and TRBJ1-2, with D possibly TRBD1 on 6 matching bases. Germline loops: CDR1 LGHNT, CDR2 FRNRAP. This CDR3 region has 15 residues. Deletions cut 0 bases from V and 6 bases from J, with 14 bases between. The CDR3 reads CASGLVRRDNDGYTF. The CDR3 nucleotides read TGTGCTAGTGGTTTGGTACGTAGGGACAATGATGGCTACACCTTC.

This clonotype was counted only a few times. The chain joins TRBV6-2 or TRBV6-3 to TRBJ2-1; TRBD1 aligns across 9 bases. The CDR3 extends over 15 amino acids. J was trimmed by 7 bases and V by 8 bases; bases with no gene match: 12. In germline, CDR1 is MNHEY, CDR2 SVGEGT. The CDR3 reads CASDTGGPLGNEQFF. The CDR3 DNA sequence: TGTGCCAGCGACACAGGGGGCCCCCTTGGGAATGAGCAGTTCTTC.

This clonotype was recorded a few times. CDR3 sequence (DNA): TGTGCCAGCAGCTCGGGACTAGCGGGAGTCGTTGGGACAGATACGCAGTATTTT. It yields the protein CASSSGLAGVVGTDTQYF. The chain joins TRBV7-9 to TRBJ2-3; TRBD2 matches 14 bases. This CDR3 region has 18 residues. The junction had 9 bases not matched to a gene; V was cut back by 4 bases and J by 3 bases. The germline V gene encodes CDR1 SEHNR and CDR2 FQNEAQ (reference sequence).

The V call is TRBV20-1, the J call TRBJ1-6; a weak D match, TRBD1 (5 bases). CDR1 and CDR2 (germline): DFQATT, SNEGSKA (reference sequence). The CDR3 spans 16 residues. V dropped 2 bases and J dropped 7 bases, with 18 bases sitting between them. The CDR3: CSARPTPGLSNSPLHF. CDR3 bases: TGCAGTGCTAGACCTACCCCGGGACTATCGAATTCACCCCTCCACTTT.

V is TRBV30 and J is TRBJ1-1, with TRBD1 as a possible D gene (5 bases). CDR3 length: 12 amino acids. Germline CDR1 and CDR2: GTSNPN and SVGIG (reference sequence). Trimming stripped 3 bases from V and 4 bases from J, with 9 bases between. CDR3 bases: TGTGCCTGGAGGGGGGGATCCACTGAAGCTTTCTTT. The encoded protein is CAWRGGSTEAFF.

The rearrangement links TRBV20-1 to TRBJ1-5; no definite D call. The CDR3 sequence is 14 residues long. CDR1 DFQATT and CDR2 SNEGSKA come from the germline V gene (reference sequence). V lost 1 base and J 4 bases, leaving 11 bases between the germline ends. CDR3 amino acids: CSARAGSGNQPQHF. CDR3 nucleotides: TGCAGTGCTAGAGCCGGGTCCGGAAATCAGCCCCAGCATTTT.

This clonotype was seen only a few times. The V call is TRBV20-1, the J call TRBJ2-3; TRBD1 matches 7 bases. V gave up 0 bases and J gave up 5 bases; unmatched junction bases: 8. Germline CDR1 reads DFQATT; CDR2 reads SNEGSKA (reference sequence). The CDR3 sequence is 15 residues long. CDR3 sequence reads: CSARDPGPGGDTQYF. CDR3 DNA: TGCAGTGCTAGAGACCCGGGACCAGGGGGAGATACGCAGTATTTT.

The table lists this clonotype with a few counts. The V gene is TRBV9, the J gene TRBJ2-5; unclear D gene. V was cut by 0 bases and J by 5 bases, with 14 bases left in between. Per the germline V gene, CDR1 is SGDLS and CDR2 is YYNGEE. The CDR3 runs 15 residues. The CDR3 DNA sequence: TGTGCCAGCAGCGTAGCTGGGGTTGGTGGGGAGACCCAGTACTTC. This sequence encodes CASSVAGVGGETQYF.

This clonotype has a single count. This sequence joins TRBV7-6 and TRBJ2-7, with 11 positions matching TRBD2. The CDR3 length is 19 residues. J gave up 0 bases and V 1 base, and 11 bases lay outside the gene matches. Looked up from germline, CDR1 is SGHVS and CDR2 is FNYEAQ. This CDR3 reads CASSLGRLAGIENSYEQYF. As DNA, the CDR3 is TGTGCCAGCAGCTTAGGCCGACTAGCGGGAATTGAGAACTCCTACGAGCAGTACTTC.

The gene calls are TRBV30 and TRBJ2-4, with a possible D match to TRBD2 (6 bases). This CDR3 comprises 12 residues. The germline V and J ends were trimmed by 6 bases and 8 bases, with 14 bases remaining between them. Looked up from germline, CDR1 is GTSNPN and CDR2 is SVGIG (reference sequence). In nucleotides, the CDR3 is TGTGCCTGTCACCTGGGGGGAGACATTCAGTACTTC. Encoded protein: CACHLGGDIQYF. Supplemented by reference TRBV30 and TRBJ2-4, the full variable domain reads SQTIHQWPATLVQPVGSPLSLECTVEGTSNPNLYWYRQAAGRGLQLLFYSVGIGQISSEVPQNLSASRPQDRQFILSSKKLLLSDSGFYLCACHLGGDIQYFGAGTRLSVL.

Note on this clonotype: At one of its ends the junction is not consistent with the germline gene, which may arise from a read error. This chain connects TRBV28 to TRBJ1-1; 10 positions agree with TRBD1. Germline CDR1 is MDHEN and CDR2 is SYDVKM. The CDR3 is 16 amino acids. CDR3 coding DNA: TGTACCAGCAGTTTATATGCCGGGACAGGGGTAACTGAAGCTTTCTTT. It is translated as CTSSLYAGTGVTEAFF. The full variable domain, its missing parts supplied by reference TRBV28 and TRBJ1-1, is DVKVTQSSRYLVKRTGEKVFLECVQDMDHENMFWYRQDPGLGLRLIYFSYDVKMKEKGDIPEGYSVSREKKERFSLILESASTNQTSMYLCTSSLYAGTGVTEAFFGQGTRLTVV.

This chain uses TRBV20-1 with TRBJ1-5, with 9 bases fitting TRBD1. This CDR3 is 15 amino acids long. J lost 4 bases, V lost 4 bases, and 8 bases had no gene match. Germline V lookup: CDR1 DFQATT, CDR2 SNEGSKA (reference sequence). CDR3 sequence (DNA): TGCAGTGCTAAGGGGGGCGGGACAGGGAATCAGCCCCAGCATTTT. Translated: CSAKGGGTGNQPQHF.

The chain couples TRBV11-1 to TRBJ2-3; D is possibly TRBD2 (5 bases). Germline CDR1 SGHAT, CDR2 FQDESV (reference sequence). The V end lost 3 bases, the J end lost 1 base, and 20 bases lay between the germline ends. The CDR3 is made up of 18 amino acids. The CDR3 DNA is TGTGCCAGCAGCTTTTCAGCGGAGAGGGAGTTTGGCACAGATACGCAGTATTTT. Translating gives CASSFSAEREFGTDTQYF.